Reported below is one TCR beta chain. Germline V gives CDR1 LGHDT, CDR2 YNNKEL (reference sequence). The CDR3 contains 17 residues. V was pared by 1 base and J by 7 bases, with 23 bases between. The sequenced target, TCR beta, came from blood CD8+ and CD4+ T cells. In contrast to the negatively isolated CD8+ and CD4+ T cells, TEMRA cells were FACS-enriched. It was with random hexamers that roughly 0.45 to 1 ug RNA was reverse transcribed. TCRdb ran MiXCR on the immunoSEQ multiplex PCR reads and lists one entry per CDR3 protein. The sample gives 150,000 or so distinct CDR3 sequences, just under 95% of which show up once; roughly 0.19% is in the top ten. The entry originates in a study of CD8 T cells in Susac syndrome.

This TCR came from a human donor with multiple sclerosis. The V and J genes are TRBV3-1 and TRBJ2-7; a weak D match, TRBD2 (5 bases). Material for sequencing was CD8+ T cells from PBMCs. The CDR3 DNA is TGTGCCAGCAGCCAAGGATTAAAGGGTCGCGGGCTGGGGGAGCAGTACTTC. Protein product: CASSQGLKGRGLGEQYF.